The entry below gives a single TCR beta chain sequence along with its context. The primer mix had 60 Vbeta and 13 Jbeta primers. Assay: immunoSEQ multiplex PCR; the TCRdb copy retains only in-frame clones and omits some. The sample yields about 150,000 clones, around 79% seen once. This sample is part of a study of cytomegalovirus exposure and HLA in healthy donors. The source of this sequence is a woman younger than 45 in good health and CMV-seronegative. Specimen: PBMCs.

The CDR3 DNA reads TGCGCCAGCAGCCAAGGGTTCCCGGGACAGGGGGCACTGGCCGGCTACACCTTC. Translating gives CASSQGFPGQGALAGYTF. This rearrangement joins TRBV4-3 to TRBJ1-2; 12 bases are a match to TRBD1. V dropped 1 base and J dropped 8; count of bases not matched to a gene: 14. The germline gives CDR1 LGHNA, CDR2 YSLEER. The CDR3 spans 18 residues.